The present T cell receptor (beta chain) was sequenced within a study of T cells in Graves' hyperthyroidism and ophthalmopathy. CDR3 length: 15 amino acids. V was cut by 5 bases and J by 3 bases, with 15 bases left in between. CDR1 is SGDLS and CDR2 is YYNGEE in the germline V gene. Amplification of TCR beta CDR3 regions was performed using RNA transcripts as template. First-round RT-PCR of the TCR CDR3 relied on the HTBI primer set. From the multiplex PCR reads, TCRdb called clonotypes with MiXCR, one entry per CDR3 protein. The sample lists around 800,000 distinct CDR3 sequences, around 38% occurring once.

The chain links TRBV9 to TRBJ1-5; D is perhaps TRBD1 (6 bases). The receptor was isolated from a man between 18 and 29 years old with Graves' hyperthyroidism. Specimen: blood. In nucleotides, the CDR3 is TGTGCCAGCAGTGGAGAAACAGGGAACAATCAGCCCCAGCATTTT. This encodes CASSGETGNNQPQHF.